The text below deals with one T cell receptor (beta chain). This clonotype was detected only a few times. The antigen it binds to is not known. Base qualities are not provided; no much larger clone lies one nucleotide away. CDR1 and CDR2 are drawn from the germline V gene: SQVTM, ANQGSEA. Trimmed from V: 0 bases; trimmed from J: 16 bases; junction bases lacking a gene match: 10. The cysteine opens and the phenylalanine closes a CDR3 of 13 amino acids. Just the 39-base CDR3 DNA is kept, in frame starting at base 1. This sample was included in a study of T-cell memory formation after mild COVID-19 (dated by TCRdb to about 2021). In the study overall: TCR sequence clusters from the two donors were largely donor specific. Longitudinal TCRalpha and TCRbeta repertoire sequencing tracked T-cell clones expanding and contracting after mild COVID-19 in a couple of donors. The cohort comprised two young, previously healthy adult volunteers, one female and one male. The full study reports these points: The study covered only a couple of mild cases, and larger cohorts including severe cases with pre-infection samples were considered necessary. Contracting CD4+ clones turned up mainly in the CM and EM memory subsets, whereas EMRA was where CD8+ clones were enriched. Balanced CD4/CD8 phenotypes were observed for clones contracting from day 15 to 85, whereas a bias towards CD4+ was observed for a second wave of clones expanding from day 15 to 37. Some responding clones were detected in pre-infection memory, which suggested that pre-existing cross-reactive memory T cells had joined the SARS-CoV-2 response. SARS-CoV-2 specificity was not confirmed for the second-wave clones peaking on day 37.

TCRdb names Illumina NovaSeq 6000 as the instrument used. cDNA libraries for TCRalpha and TCRbeta were prepared by 5'RACE using constant-segment primers, with sample barcodes and unique molecular identifiers added. Trizol reagent was used to extract RNA from every sample. Amplification of the libraries took two PCR steps, and the second step added a second sample barcode plus Illumina TruSeq adapters. Sequencing of libraries was performed on an Illumina NovaSeq with 2 x 150 bp paired-end reads. As for the original processing: Reads were demultiplexed and collapsed into UMI-guided consensus sequences with migec v1.2.7. Using mixcr v2.1.11, UMI consensuses were aligned to TRA and TRB V and J templates and then assembled into clonotypes. A clonotype was counted as expanded or contracted only when both edgeR and NoisET called the clonotype significant, with the noise models trained on biological replicates. edgeR calls used a false discovery rate-adjusted p below 0.01 and a log2 fold-change threshold of 1. As an exploratory analysis of dynamics, max-normalized trajectories of the 1000 most abundant clonotypes were examined by PCA with hierarchical clustering. The CD4 or CD8 phenotype of responding clones was assigned using the separately sequenced CD4+ and CD8+ repertoires. The raw public data were reprocessed by TCRdb itself: fastp quality trimming at Q25, MiXCR clonotype calling, in-frame beta chains only. For every CDR3 protein sequence, its rows merge into one entry that carries the most common genes and DNA. What appears here as the V and J calls and clone size reflects TCRdb's work, not the paper's. Present in this sample are fewer than 350,000 distinct CDR3 sequences, approximately 15% of which were seen just once. The leading ten clones occupy approximately 22% of the sample.

PBMCs were isolated by Ficoll-Paque density gradient centrifugation. Material: PBMCs or a T cell subset sorted from them (not recorded which). Recombination connected TRBV29-1 to TRBJ2-1; 9 junctional bases match TRBD1. This clonotype originated in a man younger than 35 who had mild COVID-19 (a few samples of this study predate the infection). The sample titles of this study are shuffled in the database, so cell type and time point are left out; the donor was told from shared clones. In nucleotides, the sequence is TGCAGCGTTGAAGAGATGCCGGGACAGGGATCATTCTTC. Translation gives CSVEEMPGQGSFF.